The clone carrying this T cell receptor beta chain has ten or more counts. This sample stems from a study of identical twins. Deletions cut 1 base from V and 5 bases from J, with 12 bases between. This CDR3 is built from 14 residues. TCRdb ran MiXCR on the 5' RACE reads and lists one entry per CDR3 protein. The data contain a few hundred thousand distinct CDR3 sequences, about 11% of them singletons. The rearrangement joins TRBV12-3 or TRBV12-4 to TRBJ2-7; D not resolved. The receptor comes from a middle-aged man in good health. The sample consisted of memory T cells sorted from blood. The CDR3 region is CASSLGHQTDEQYF. The CDR3 coding sequence is TGTGCCAGCAGTTTAGGCCACCAAACGGACGAGCAGTACTTC.